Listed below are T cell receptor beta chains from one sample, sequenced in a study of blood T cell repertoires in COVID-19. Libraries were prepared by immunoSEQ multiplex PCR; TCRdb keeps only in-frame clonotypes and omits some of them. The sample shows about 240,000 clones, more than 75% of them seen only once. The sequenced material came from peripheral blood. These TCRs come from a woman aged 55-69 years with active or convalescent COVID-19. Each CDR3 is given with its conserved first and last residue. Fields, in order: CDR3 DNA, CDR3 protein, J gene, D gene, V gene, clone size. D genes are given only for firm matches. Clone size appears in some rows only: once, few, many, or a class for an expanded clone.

CDR3 DNA: TGCGCCAGCAGCGTACAGGGTTCGCCTGAAGCTTTCTTT
CDR3 protein: CASSVQGSPEAFF
J gene: TRBJ1-1
D gene: -
V gene: TRBV5-1
clone size: -

CDR3 DNA: TGCAGCGCTGATTACCGGGACAGCCGTAACTATGGCTACACCTTC
CDR3 protein: CSADYRDSRNYGYTF
J gene: TRBJ1-2
D gene: TRBD1
V gene: TRBV29-1
clone size: -

CDR3 DNA: TGTGCCACCAGTGATTTCCGGAGGAACACTGAAGCTTTCTTT
CDR3 protein: CATSDFRRNTEAFF
J gene: TRBJ1-1
D gene: -
V gene: TRBV24-1
clone size: -

CDR3 DNA: TGTGCCAGCAGCCACCTAGTGGGACAGGGGAACTATGGCTACACCTTC
CDR3 protein: CASSHLVGQGNYGYTF
J gene: TRBJ1-2
D gene: TRBD1
V gene: TRBV14
clone size: -

CDR3 DNA: TGTGCCAGCAGTTTTAGCGGGGAGAACACCGGGGAGCTGTTTTTT
CDR3 protein: CASSFSGENTGELFF
J gene: TRBJ2-2
D gene: TRBD2
V gene: TRBV6-6
clone size: -

CDR3 DNA: TGTGCCAGCAGTACACAAACGACGGGGGTGGCGTATTCACCCCTCCACTTT
CDR3 protein: CASSTQTTGVAYSPLHF
J gene: TRBJ1-6
D gene: -
V gene: TRBV27
clone size: -

CDR3 DNA: TGTGCCAGCAGTTCCCCCCCCGCGGGCTCCTACGAGCAGTACTTC
CDR3 protein: CASSSPPAGSYEQYF
J gene: TRBJ2-7
D gene: -
V gene: TRBV28
clone size: -

CDR3 DNA: TGCGCCAGCAGCTCGACAGGGGCGGACACTGAAGCTTTCTTT
CDR3 protein: CASSSTGADTEAFF
J gene: TRBJ1-1
D gene: TRBD1
V gene: TRBV5-1
clone size: -

CDR3 DNA: TGCGCCAGCAGCCAGACAGGGATCGGAGGCTATGGCTACACCTTC
CDR3 protein: CASSQTGIGGYGYTF
J gene: TRBJ1-2
D gene: TRBD1
V gene: TRBV4-1
clone size: -

CDR3 DNA: TGTGCCAGCAGCCCTGCCCGACAGGGGGCTTTTGGCTACACCTTC
CDR3 protein: CASSPARQGAFGYTF
J gene: TRBJ1-2
D gene: TRBD1
V gene: TRBV13
clone size: -

CDR3 DNA: TGTGCCAGTAGTATGGTCGCCGGGACAGGGGGGGTGGACGAGCAGTACTTC
CDR3 protein: CASSMVAGTGGVDEQYF
J gene: TRBJ2-7
D gene: TRBD1
V gene: TRBV19
clone size: -

CDR3 DNA: TGTGCCAGCAGCCCCCTGGGACACGGGCGGGACAATGAGCAGTTCTTC
CDR3 protein: CASSPLGHGRDNEQFF
J gene: TRBJ2-1
D gene: -
V gene: TRBV7-9
clone size: few

CDR3 DNA: TGTGCCAGCAGAGGTTACACCCCCGGGGAGACCCAGTACTTC
CDR3 protein: CASRGYTPGETQYF
J gene: TRBJ2-5
D gene: -
V gene: TRBV27
clone size: -

CDR3 DNA: TGTGCCAGCAGCAAAGCCCTCAGGGATACGCAGTATTTT
CDR3 protein: CASSKALRDTQYF
J gene: TRBJ2-3
D gene: -
V gene: TRBV21-1
clone size: -

CDR3 DNA: TGTGCCAGCAGTGTCGGACAGTTTAGCAATCAGCCCCAGCATTTT
CDR3 protein: CASSVGQFSNQPQHF
J gene: TRBJ1-5
D gene: -
V gene: TRBV2
clone size: -

CDR3 DNA: TGTGCCAGTAGTCTGGGTAGGGGCCTCGCACGGGGGGAGACCCAGTACTTC
CDR3 protein: CASSLGRGLARGETQYF
J gene: TRBJ2-5
D gene: -
V gene: TRBV19
clone size: -

CDR3 DNA: TGTGCCAGCAGGGACAGGGGGCTTGGTTCACCCCTCCACTTT
CDR3 protein: CASRDRGLGSPLHF
J gene: TRBJ1-6
D gene: TRBD1
V gene: TRBV2
clone size: -

CDR3 DNA: TGTGCCAGCTCTCTGGGGGCGGACTCTGGAAACACCATATATTTT
CDR3 protein: CASSLGADSGNTIYF
J gene: TRBJ1-3
D gene: -
V gene: TRBV18
clone size: -

CDR3 DNA: TGTGCTAGTGGTTCGGGGTACAATGAGCAGTTCTTC
CDR3 protein: CASGSGYNEQFF
J gene: TRBJ2-1
D gene: -
V gene: TRBV12-5
clone size: -

CDR3 DNA: TGCGCCAGCAGCCCAGGACAGAATAGCAATCAGCCCCAGCATTTT
CDR3 protein: CASSPGQNSNQPQHF
J gene: TRBJ1-5
D gene: -
V gene: TRBV5-1
clone size: -

CDR3 DNA: TGTGCCAGCAGTTCCCCCGGAAACAGGCATTCACCCCTCCACTTT
CDR3 protein: CASSSPGNRHSPLHF
J gene: TRBJ1-6
D gene: -
V gene: TRBV2
clone size: few

CDR3 DNA: TGTGCCAGCAGTCAGACCCAACTAGCGGGGTACACAGATACGCAGTATTTT
CDR3 protein: CASSQTQLAGYTDTQYF
J gene: TRBJ2-3
D gene: TRBD2
V gene: TRBV6-6
clone size: few

CDR3 DNA: TGTGCCACCCTAGGAGGGGGGGGATACAATCAGCCCCAGCATTTT
CDR3 protein: CATLGGGGYNQPQHF
J gene: TRBJ1-5
D gene: -
V gene: TRBV24-1
clone size: -

CDR3 DNA: TGCGCCAGCAGCGGTCGGACAGGGGGAAAGGGGGAGACCCAGTACTTC
CDR3 protein: CASSGRTGGKGETQYF
J gene: TRBJ2-5
D gene: TRBD1
V gene: TRBV5-1
clone size: -

CDR3 DNA: TGCGCCAGCAGTCATAACAGGGCCACTAGCACAGATACGCAGTATTTT
CDR3 protein: CASSHNRATSTDTQYF
J gene: TRBJ2-3
D gene: -
V gene: TRBV10-1
clone size: few

CDR3 DNA: TGTGCCAGCAGCACACAGGGGAGGCGTGGCTACACCTTC
CDR3 protein: CASSTQGRRGYTF
J gene: TRBJ1-2
D gene: TRBD1
V gene: TRBV6-5
clone size: few

CDR3 DNA: TGCAGCGTTGCGCGGGGGGGGCCCACAGATACGCAGTATTTT
CDR3 protein: CSVARGGPTDTQYF
J gene: TRBJ2-3
D gene: TRBD2
V gene: TRBV29-1
clone size: -

CDR3 DNA: TGTGCCAGCAGCTCCCGACTCGGGGTTTTCGCGCAGTATTTT
CDR3 protein: CASSSRLGVFAQYF
J gene: TRBJ2-3
D gene: -
V gene: TRBV7-8
clone size: -

CDR3 DNA: TGTGCCAGCACCCGACAGGTTGGGACCGGGGAGCTGTTTTTT
CDR3 protein: CASTRQVGTGELFF
J gene: TRBJ2-2
D gene: -
V gene: TRBV6-6
clone size: -

CDR3 DNA: TGTGCCAGCAGCATCCAGGACAGTCGCAATGAGCAGTTCTTC
CDR3 protein: CASSIQDSRNEQFF
J gene: TRBJ2-1
D gene: -
V gene: TRBV7-9
clone size: many

CDR3 DNA: TGTGCCAGTAGTCGGGACAGGAGATATGGCTACACCTTC
CDR3 protein: CASSRDRRYGYTF
J gene: TRBJ1-2
D gene: TRBD1
V gene: TRBV19
clone size: few

CDR3 DNA: TGTGCCTGGACGTTACCCGGGACAGGTGGAAACACCATATATTTT
CDR3 protein: CAWTLPGTGGNTIYF
J gene: TRBJ1-3
D gene: TRBD1
V gene: TRBV30
clone size: once

CDR3 DNA: TGCGCCAGCAGCCAAGGGGTAGCGGGGGGGCAGGATACGCAGTATTTT
CDR3 protein: CASSQGVAGGQDTQYF
J gene: TRBJ2-3
D gene: TRBD2
V gene: TRBV4-1
clone size: -

CDR3 DNA: TGTGCCAGCAGTGAAGGATTAGGCCAAGGGGTTAGTAATGAAAAACTGTTTTTT
CDR3 protein: CASSEGLGQGVSNEKLFF
J gene: TRBJ1-4
D gene: -
V gene: TRBV25-1
clone size: -

CDR3 DNA: TGTGCCACCAGTGACGCCCGGACTAGCGGGGGGCCATGGGATACGCAGTATTTT
CDR3 protein: CATSDARTSGGPWDTQYF
J gene: TRBJ2-3
D gene: TRBD2
V gene: TRBV24-1
clone size: once

CDR3 DNA: TGTGCCAGCAGTGAAGAGGGGCCTACCACTGGCTACACCTTC
CDR3 protein: CASSEEGPTTGYTF
J gene: TRBJ1-2
D gene: -
V gene: TRBV2
clone size: -

CDR3 DNA: TGTGCCAGCAGCAAGGGTCGTATTCGGGGACAGTCATGCACAGATACGCAGTATTTT
CDR3 protein: CASSKGRIRGQSCTDTQYF
J gene: TRBJ2-3
D gene: -
V gene: TRBV21-1
clone size: -

CDR3 DNA: TGTGCCAGCAGCTGGACAGTCTCCAATGAGCAGTTCTTC
CDR3 protein: CASSWTVSNEQFF
J gene: TRBJ2-1
D gene: -
V gene: TRBV6-2/TRBV6-3
clone size: -

CDR3 DNA: TGTGCCAGCAGCTTAGAGGGGCGGGACAGGGGGTACAATGAGCAGTTCTTC
CDR3 protein: CASSLEGRDRGYNEQFF
J gene: TRBJ2-1
D gene: TRBD1
V gene: TRBV7-3
clone size: -

CDR3 DNA: TGTGCCAGCAGCTTGGGAGGGGGACGTTTCACAGATACGCAGTATTTT
CDR3 protein: CASSLGGGRFTDTQYF
J gene: TRBJ2-3
D gene: -
V gene: TRBV11-2
clone size: -

CDR3 DNA: TGTGCCAGCAGCGTGGGACAGGTCATCACTTCTGGGGCCAACGTCCTGACTTTC
CDR3 protein: CASSVGQVITSGANVLTF
J gene: TRBJ2-6
D gene: TRBD1
V gene: TRBV9
clone size: -

CDR3 DNA: TGCGCCAGCAGCTTGGGGCGGGGGTATTTAGACGAGCAGTACTTC
CDR3 protein: CASSLGRGYLDEQYF
J gene: TRBJ2-7
D gene: TRBD2
V gene: TRBV5-1
clone size: -

CDR3 DNA: TGTGCCAGCAGTTTGAGCCCCGTCAATAGCAATCAGCCCCAGCATTTT
CDR3 protein: CASSLSPVNSNQPQHF
J gene: TRBJ1-5
D gene: -
V gene: TRBV6-5
clone size: -

CDR3 DNA: TGCGCCAGCAGCCAAGACCCGGGGCTAGCGGGGGCCGATCCGGCCCAGTACTTC
CDR3 protein: CASSQDPGLAGADPAQYF
J gene: TRBJ2-5
D gene: TRBD2
V gene: TRBV4-1
clone size: -

CDR3 DNA: TGTGCCATCAGGGACAGGGTAAACTATGGCTACACCTTC
CDR3 protein: CAIRDRVNYGYTF
J gene: TRBJ1-2
D gene: TRBD1
V gene: TRBV10-3
clone size: once

CDR3 DNA: TGTGCCAGCAGCGTAGCCCCAGGGGGTGGAAACACCATATATTTT
CDR3 protein: CASSVAPGGGNTIYF
J gene: TRBJ1-3
D gene: TRBD1
V gene: TRBV9
clone size: -

CDR3 DNA: TGTGCCAGCAGCCCCGGGACTAGCGTGTACGAGCAGTACTTC
CDR3 protein: CASSPGTSVYEQYF
J gene: TRBJ2-7
D gene: TRBD2
V gene: TRBV9
clone size: -

CDR3 DNA: TGTGCCAGCAGCTTAATATCGTACGAGCAGTACTTC
CDR3 protein: CASSLISYEQYF
J gene: TRBJ2-7
D gene: -
V gene: TRBV7-8
clone size: -

CDR3 DNA: TGTGCCAGTCTACAAGGGGACAGAGTTAACTATGGCTACACCTTC
CDR3 protein: CASLQGDRVNYGYTF
J gene: TRBJ1-2
D gene: TRBD1
V gene: TRBV19
clone size: few

CDR3 DNA: TGCGCCAGCAGCTTGGACGGAGCTAACTATGGCTACACCTTC
CDR3 protein: CASSLDGANYGYTF
J gene: TRBJ1-2
D gene: -
V gene: TRBV5-1
clone size: -

CDR3 DNA: TGTGCCAGCAGCCGGACAGGGGTTCGCGGTGAAAAACTGTTTTTT
CDR3 protein: CASSRTGVRGEKLFF
J gene: TRBJ1-4
D gene: TRBD1
V gene: TRBV7-8
clone size: -

CDR3 DNA: TGCGCCAGCAGCTTACCGGGACAGGGGTACAATGAGCAGTTCTTC
CDR3 protein: CASSLPGQGYNEQFF
J gene: TRBJ2-1
D gene: TRBD1
V gene: TRBV5-1
clone size: -

CDR3 DNA: TGTGCCAGCTCACGAGGGGGACAAGTCTATGGCTACACCTTC
CDR3 protein: CASSRGGQVYGYTF
J gene: TRBJ1-2
D gene: -
V gene: TRBV18
clone size: few

CDR3 DNA: TGTGCCAGCAGCCGAGAAGCGGGGGCCGGGAATACGCAGTATTTT
CDR3 protein: CASSREAGAGNTQYF
J gene: TRBJ2-3
D gene: TRBD2
V gene: TRBV7-8
clone size: once

CDR3 DNA: TGTGCCAGCAGTCAGGGGACTAACTATGGCTACACCTTC
CDR3 protein: CASSQGTNYGYTF
J gene: TRBJ1-2
D gene: -
V gene: TRBV2
clone size: -